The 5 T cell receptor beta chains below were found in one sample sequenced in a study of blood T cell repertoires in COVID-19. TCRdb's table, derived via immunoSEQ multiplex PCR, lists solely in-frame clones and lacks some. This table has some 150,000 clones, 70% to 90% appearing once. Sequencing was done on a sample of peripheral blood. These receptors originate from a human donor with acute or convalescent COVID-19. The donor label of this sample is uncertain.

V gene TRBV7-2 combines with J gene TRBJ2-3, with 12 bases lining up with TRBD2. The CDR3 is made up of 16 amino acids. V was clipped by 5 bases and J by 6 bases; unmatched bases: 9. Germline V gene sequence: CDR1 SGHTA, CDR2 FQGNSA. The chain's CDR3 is CASSPAPSGGADTQYF. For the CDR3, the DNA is TGTGCCAGCAGCCCAGCCCCTAGCGGGGGGGCCGATACGCAGTATTTT.

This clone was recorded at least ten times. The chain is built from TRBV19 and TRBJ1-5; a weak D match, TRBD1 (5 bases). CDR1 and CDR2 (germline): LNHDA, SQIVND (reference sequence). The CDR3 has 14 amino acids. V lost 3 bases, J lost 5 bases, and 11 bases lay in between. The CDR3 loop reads CASSISQVDQPQHF. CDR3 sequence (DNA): TGTGCCAGTAGTATTTCACAGGTGGATCAGCCCCAGCATTTT.

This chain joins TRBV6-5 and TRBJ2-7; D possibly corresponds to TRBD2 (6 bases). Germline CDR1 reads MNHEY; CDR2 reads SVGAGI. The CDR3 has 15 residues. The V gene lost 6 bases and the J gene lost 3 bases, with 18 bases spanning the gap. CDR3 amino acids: CASRYGGAVVYEQYF. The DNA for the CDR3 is TGTGCCAGCAGGTACGGCGGGGCGGTCGTCTACGAGCAGTACTTC.

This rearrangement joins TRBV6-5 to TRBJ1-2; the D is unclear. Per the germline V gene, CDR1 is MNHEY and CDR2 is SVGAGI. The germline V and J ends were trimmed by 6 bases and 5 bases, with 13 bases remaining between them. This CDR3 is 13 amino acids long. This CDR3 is CASSLEGRYGYTF. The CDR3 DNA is TGTGCCAGCAGCCTTGAGGGCCGGTATGGCTACACCTTC.

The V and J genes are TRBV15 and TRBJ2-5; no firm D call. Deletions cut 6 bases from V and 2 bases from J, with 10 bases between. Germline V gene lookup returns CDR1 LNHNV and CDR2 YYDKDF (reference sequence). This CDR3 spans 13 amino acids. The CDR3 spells CATSYREQETQYF. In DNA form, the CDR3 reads TGTGCCACCAGTTACCGAGAGCAAGAGACCCAGTACTTC. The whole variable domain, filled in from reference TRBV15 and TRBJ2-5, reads DAMVIQNPRYQVTQFGKPVTLSCSQTLNHNVMYWYQQKSSQAPKLLFHYYDKDFNNEADTPDNFQSRRPNTSFCFLDIRSPGLGDTAMYLCATSYREQETQYFGPGTRLLVL.